A selection of T cell receptor beta chains follows, all from one sample in a study of technical replicates of blood from several donors. Assay used: immunoSEQ multiplex PCR; TCRdb lists only in-frame clones, some missing. The sample has more than 90,000 clones, around 96% seen once; the top ten hold over 0.25%. The sequenced sample consisted of T cells isolated from PBMCs. These receptors originate from a human donor in good health. The CDR3 runs from the conserved cysteine through the conserved F or W. Each record gives: clone size, D gene, V gene, J gene, CDR3 protein, CDR3 DNA. The D gene is left open where the match is weak. Size values are once, few and many counts, or a class for expanded clones, and some rows have none.

-	-	TRBV9	TRBJ1-5	CASSAGAGNQPQHF	TGTGCCAGCAGCGCAGGGGCGGGCAATCAGCCCCAGCATTTT
-	TRBD2	TRBV5-6	TRBJ2-7	CASSLANSGGFREQYF	TGTGCCAGCAGCTTGGCCAACAGCGGGGGTTTTAGGGAGCAGTACTTC
-	-	TRBV5-4	TRBJ2-5	CASRLEGVETQYF	TGTGCCAGCAGGCTCGAGGGCGTGGAGACCCAGTACTTC
-	TRBD1	TRBV4-1	TRBJ2-2	CASRFSGQQTFNTGELFF	TGCGCCAGCAGATTTTCGGGACAGCAAACTTTTAACACCGGGGAGCTGTTTTTT
-	-	TRBV27	TRBJ1-5	CASRVDISNQPQHF	TGTGCCAGCAGGGTTGACATTAGCAATCAGCCCCAGCATTTT
few	TRBD2	TRBV11-2	TRBJ2-4	CASSSGLAGSAKNIQYF	TGTGCCAGCAGCAGCGGACTAGCGGGATCAGCCAAAAACATTCAGTACTTC
-	-	TRBV30	TRBJ2-1	CACAGDRNYNEQFF	TGTGCCTGCGCAGGAGACAGGAACTACAATGAGCAGTTCTTC
-	TRBD1	TRBV4-2	TRBJ2-7	CASSQDRGYEQYF	TGTGCCAGCAGCCAGGACAGGGGCTACGAGCAGTACTTC
-	-	TRBV29-1	TRBJ2-7	CSVEESDKNEQYF	TGCAGCGTTGAAGAGTCCGACAAAAACGAGCAGTACTTC
-	TRBD1	TRBV4-1	TRBJ2-7	CASSLVVPGTGGGLGEQYF	TGCGCCAGCAGCTTAGTTGTCCCCGGGACAGGGGGCGGTTTGGGCGAGCAGTACTTC
-	-	TRBV18	TRBJ2-4	CASSPAHNDQYF	TGTGCCAGCTCACCGGCCCACAATGATCAGTACTTC
-	-	TRBV10-3	TRBJ2-6	CAISDSHNSGANVLTF	TGTGCCATCAGTGATTCCCACAACTCTGGGGCCAACGTCCTGACTTTC
-	TRBD1	TRBV5-4	TRBJ1-1	CASSLDGQGGTEAFF	TGTGCCAGCAGCTTGGATGGACAGGGAGGGACTGAAGCTTTCTTT
-	-	TRBV9	TRBJ2-1	CASSAPRSNEQFF	TGTGCCAGCAGCGCACCCCGGTCCAATGAGCAGTTCTTC
-	-	TRBV29-1	TRBJ1-2	CSVENRGGLGYTF	TGCAGCGTCGAGAATCGAGGAGGGTTGGGCTACACCTTC
-	TRBD1	TRBV12-5	TRBJ2-2	CASGLVLTGTANTGELFF	TGTGCTAGTGGTTTGGTACTGACGGGGACAGCGAACACCGGGGAGCTGTTTTTT
-	-	TRBV29-1	TRBJ1-2	CSVREPSDYGYTF	TGCAGCGTCCGGGAGCCTTCGGACTATGGCTACACCTTC
-	TRBD1	TRBV7-9	TRBJ2-4	CASSEGQGIAKNIQYF	TGTGCCAGCAGCGAGGGACAGGGGATAGCCAAAAACATTCAGTACTTC
-	TRBD1	TRBV5-1	TRBJ1-1	CASSLQGADTEAFF	TGCGCCAGCAGCTTACAGGGGGCGGACACTGAAGCTTTCTTT
-	TRBD1	TRBV4-1	TRBJ2-1	CASSQFWPGGYNEQFF	TGCGCCAGCAGCCAATTCTGGCCAGGGGGCTACAATGAGCAGTTCTTC
-	TRBD1	TRBV4-1	TRBJ1-1	CASSQPRQGSTEAFF	TGCGCCAGCAGCCAACCCCGACAGGGCTCCACTGAAGCTTTCTTT